The clone carrying this T cell receptor (beta chain) was counted only a few times. Antigen unknown. The CDR3 totals 14 residues. Between the trimmed V and J ends, which lost 2 bases and 1 base, there was a span of 8 bases. Germline V CDR1 and CDR2: WSHSY, SAAADI. The data belong to a study of radiation and T cells in renal cell carcinoma. Study overall: Nephrectomy followed 15 Gy stereotactic body radiation by 4 weeks. Whole-study findings and limits: From baseline, blood top tumor clonotypes peaked at 2 weeks post-radiation.

Regarding time point: blood 2 weeks post-SBRT. The treatment is: 15 Gy SBRT to primary tumor, nephrectomy 4 weeks later. The repertoire was sequenced with immunoSEQ multiplex PCR; TCRdb's copy has only in-frame clones and lacks some. The sample carries some 120,000 clones, about 81% recorded once. This sequence joins TRBV10-2 and TRBJ1-1, with D unresolved. This TCR derives from a woman aged 60-75 years with renal cell carcinoma. The source was blood, collected from a patient whose treatment included radiotherapy and nephrectomy. The CDR3, as DNA: TGCGCCAGCAGTGAGCTACCCCGGAACACTGAAGCTTTCTTT. Amino acids: CASSELPRNTEAFF.